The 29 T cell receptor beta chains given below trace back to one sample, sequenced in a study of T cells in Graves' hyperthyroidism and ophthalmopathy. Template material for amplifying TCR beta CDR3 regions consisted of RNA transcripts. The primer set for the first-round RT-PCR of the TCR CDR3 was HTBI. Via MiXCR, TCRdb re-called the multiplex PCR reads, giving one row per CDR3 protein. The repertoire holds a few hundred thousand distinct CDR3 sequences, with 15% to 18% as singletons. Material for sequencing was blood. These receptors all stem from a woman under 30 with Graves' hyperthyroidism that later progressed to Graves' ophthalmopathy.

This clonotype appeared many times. CDR3 loop: CASSHRDSPHEAFF. The CDR3 DNA is TGTGCCAGCAGCCATCGGGACAGTCCCCATGAAGCTTTCTTT. The chain combines TRBV14 with TRBJ1-1; 7 positions match TRBD1. After removal of 3 bases from V and 7 bases from J, the junction contained 8 bases not matched to a gene. The CDR3 sequence is 14 residues long. The germline CDR1 and CDR2 sequences are SGHDN and FVKESK.

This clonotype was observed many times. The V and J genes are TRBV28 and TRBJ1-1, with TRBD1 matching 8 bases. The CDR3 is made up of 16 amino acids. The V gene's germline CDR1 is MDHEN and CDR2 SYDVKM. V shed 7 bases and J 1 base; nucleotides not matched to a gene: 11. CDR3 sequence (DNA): TGTGCCAGCAATTCCCCTTTTCAGGGGGCGAACACTGAAGCTTTCTTT. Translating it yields CASNSPFQGANTEAFF.

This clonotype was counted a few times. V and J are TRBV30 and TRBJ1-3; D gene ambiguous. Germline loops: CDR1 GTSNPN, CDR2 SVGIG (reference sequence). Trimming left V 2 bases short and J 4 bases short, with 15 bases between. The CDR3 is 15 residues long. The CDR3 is CAWSKSEKGGNTIYF. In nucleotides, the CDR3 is TGTGCCTGGAGTAAGTCGGAAAAAGGGGGAAACACCATATATTTT.

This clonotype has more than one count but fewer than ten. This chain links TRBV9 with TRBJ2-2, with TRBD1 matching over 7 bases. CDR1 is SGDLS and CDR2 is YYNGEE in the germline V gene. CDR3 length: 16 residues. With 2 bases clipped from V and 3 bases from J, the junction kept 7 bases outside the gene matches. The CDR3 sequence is CASSVFRDSHTGELFF. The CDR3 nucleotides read TGTGCCAGCAGCGTGTTCCGGGACAGTCACACCGGGGAGCTGTTTTTT. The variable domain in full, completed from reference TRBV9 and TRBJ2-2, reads DSGVTQTPKHLITATGQRVTLRCSPRSGDLSVYWYQQSLDQGLQFLIQYYNGEERAKGNILERFSAQQFPDLHSELNLSSLELGDSALYFCASSVFRDSHTGELFFGEGSRLTVL.

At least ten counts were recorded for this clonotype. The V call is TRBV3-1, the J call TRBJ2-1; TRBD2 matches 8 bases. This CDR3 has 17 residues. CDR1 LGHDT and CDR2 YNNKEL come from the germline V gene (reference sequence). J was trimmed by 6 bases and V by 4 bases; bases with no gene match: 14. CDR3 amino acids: CASSRRREGSYGNEQFF. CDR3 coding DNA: TGTGCCAGCAGCCGGAGACGGGAGGGGTCTTATGGCAATGAGCAGTTCTTC.

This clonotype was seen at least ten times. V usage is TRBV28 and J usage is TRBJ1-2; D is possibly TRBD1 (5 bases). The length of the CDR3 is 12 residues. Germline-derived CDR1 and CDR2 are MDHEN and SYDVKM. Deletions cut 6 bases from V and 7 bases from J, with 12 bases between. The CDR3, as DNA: TGTGCCAGCAGGACCCAGGGTGGTGGCTACACCTTC. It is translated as CASRTQGGGYTF.

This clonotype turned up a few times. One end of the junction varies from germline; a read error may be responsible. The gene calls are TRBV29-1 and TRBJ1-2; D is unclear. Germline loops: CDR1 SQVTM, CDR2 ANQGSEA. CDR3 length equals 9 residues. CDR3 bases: TGCAGCGTTGACGAGGGCTGCACCTTC. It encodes CSVDEGCTF. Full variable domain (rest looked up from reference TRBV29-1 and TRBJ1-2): SAVISQKPSRDICQRGTSLTIQCQVDSQVTMMFWYRQQPGQSLTLIATANQGSEATYESGFVIDKFPISRPNLTFSTLTVSNMSPEDSSIYLCSVDEGCTFGSGTRLTVV.

CDR3 sequence: CSAISPLAGGDEQYF. In nucleotides, the CDR3 is TGCAGTGCTATCAGCCCGCTAGCGGGAGGAGACGAGCAGTACTTC. The rearrangement links TRBV20-1 to TRBJ2-7; the match to TRBD2 covers 11 bases. With 4 bases clipped from V and 5 bases from J, the junction kept 10 bases outside the gene matches. The CDR3 is 15 residues long. The germline V gene encodes CDR1 DFQATT and CDR2 SNEGSKA (reference sequence).

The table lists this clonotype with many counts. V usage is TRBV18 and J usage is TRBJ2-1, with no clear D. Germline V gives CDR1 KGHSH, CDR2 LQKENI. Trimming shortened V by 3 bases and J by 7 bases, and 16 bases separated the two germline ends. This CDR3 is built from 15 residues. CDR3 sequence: CASSPVSNVGNEQFF. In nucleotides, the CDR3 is TGTGCCAGCTCACCGGTATCTAACGTAGGGAATGAGCAGTTCTTC.

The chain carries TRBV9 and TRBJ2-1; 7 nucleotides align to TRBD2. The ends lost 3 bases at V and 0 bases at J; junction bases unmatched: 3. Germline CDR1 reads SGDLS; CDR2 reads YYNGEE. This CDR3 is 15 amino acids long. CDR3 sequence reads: CASSEGLNSYNEQFF. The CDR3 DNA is TGTGCCAGCAGCGAGGGACTAAACTCCTACAATGAGCAGTTCTTC.

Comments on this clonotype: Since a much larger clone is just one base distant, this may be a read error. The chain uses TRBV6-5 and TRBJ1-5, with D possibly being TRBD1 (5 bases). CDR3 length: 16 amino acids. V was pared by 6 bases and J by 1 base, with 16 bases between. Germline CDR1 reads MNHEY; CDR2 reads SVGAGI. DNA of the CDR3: TGTGCCAGCAGGTACCAAGGGACCGAGAGCAATCAGCCCCAGCATTTT. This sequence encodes CASRYQGTESNQPQHF.

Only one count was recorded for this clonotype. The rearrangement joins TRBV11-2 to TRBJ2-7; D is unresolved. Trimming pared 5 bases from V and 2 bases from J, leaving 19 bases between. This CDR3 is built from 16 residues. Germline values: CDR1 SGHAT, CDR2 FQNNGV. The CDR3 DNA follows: TGTGCCAGCAGCCCGATAGCCCAGGTCTTACCCTACGAGCAGTACTTC. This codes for CASSPIAQVLPYEQYF.

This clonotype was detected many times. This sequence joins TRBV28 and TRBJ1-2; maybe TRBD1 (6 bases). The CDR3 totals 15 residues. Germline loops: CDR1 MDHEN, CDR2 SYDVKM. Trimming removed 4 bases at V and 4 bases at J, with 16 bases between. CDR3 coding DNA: TGTGCCAGCAGTTCCGCCTCGACAGGCGGCTATGGCTACACCTTC. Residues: CASSSASTGGYGYTF.

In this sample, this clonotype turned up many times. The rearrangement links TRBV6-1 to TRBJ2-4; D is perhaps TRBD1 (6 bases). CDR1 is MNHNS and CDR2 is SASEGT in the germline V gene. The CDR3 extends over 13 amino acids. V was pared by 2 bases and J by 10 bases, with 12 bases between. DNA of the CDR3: TGTGCCAGCAGTGAAAGGGACAACTGGATTCAGTACTTC. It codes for CASSERDNWIQYF.

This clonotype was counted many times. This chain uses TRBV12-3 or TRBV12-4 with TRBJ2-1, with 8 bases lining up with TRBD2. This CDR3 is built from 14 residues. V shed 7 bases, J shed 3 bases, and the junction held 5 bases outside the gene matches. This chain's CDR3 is CASILSGDYNEQFF. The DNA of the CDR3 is TGTGCCAGCATTCTTAGCGGGGACTACAATGAGCAGTTCTTC.

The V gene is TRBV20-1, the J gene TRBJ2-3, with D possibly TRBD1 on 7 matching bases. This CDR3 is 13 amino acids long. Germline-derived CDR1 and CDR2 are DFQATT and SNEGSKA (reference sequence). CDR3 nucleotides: TGCAGGGGGACAGCGGGCAGCACAGATACGCAGTATTTT. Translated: CRGTAGSTDTQYF.

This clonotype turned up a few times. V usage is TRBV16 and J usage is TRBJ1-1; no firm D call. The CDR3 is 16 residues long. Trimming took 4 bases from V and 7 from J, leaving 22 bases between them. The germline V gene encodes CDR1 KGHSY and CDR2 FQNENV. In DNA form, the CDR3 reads TGTGCCAGCAGCCCCAGGATAAAGGCACAAAGCTTTGAAGCTTTCTTT. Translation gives CASSPRIKAQSFEAFF. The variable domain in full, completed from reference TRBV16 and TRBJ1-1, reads GEEVAQTPKHLVRGEGQKAKLYCAPIKGHSYVFWYQQVLKNEFKFLISFQNENVFDETGMPKERFSAKCLPNSPCSLEIQATKLEDSAVYFCASSPRIKAQSFEAFFGQGTRLTVV.

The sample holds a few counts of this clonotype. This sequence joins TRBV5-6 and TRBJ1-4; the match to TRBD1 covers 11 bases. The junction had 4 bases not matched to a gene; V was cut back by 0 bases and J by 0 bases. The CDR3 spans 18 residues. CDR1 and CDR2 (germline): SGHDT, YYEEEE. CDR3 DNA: TGTGCCAGCAGCTTGGGGACAGGGGGCTATGCAACTAATGAAAAACTGTTTTTT. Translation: CASSLGTGGYATNEKLFF.

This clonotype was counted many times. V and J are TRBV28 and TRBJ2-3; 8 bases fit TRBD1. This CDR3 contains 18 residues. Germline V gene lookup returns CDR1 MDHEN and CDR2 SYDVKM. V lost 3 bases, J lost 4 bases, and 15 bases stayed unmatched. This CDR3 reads CASSFPIGRTGRPDTQYF. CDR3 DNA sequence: TGTGCCAGCAGTTTCCCCATAGGCCGGACAGGGCGTCCAGATACGCAGTATTTT.

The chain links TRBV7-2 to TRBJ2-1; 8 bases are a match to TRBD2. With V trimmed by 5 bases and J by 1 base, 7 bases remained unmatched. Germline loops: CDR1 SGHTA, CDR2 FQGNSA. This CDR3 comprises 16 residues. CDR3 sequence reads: CASSPGGGGSYNEQFF. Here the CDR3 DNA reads TGTGCCAGCAGCCCCGGGGGGGGTGGGTCCTACAATGAGCAGTTCTTC. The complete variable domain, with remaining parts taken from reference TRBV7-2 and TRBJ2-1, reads GAGVSQSPSNKVTEKGKDVELRCDPISGHTALYWYRQSLGQGLEFLIYFQGNSAPDKSGLPSDRFSAERTGGSVSTLTIQRTQQEDSAVYLCASSPGGGGSYNEQFFGPGTRLTVL.

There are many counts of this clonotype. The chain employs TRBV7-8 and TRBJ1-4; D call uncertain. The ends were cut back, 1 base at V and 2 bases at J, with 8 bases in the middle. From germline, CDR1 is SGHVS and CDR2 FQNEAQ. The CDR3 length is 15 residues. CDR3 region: CASSLERLTNEKLFF. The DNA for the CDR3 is TGTGCCAGCAGCTTAGAACGTCTTACTAATGAAAAACTGTTTTTT.

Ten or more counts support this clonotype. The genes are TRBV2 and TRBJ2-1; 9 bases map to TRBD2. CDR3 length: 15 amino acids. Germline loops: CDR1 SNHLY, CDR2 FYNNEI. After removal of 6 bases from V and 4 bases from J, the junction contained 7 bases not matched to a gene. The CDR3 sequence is CASRPLAGTYNEQFF. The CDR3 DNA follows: TGTGCCAGCAGGCCTCTAGCGGGAACGTACAATGAGCAGTTCTTC.

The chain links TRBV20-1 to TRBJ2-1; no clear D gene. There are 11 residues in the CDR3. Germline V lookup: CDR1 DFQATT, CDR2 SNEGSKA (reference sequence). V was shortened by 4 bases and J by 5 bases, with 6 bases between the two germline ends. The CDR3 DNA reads TGCAGTGCTACGCACGACAATGAGCAGTTCTTC. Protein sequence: CSATHDNEQFF.

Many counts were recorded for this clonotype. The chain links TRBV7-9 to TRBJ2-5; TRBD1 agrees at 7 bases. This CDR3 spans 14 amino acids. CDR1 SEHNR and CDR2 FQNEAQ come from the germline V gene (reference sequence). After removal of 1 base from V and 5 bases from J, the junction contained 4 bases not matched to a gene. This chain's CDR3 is CASSLVQGHETQYF. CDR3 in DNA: TGTGCCAGCAGCTTAGTACAGGGGCACGAGACCCAGTACTTC. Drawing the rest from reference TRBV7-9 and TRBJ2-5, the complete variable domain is DTGVSQNPRHKITKRGQNVTFRCDPISEHNRLYWYRQTLGQGPEFLTYFQNEAQLEKSRLLSDRFSAERPKGSFSTLEIQRTEQGDSAMYLCASSLVQGHETQYFGPGTRLLVL.

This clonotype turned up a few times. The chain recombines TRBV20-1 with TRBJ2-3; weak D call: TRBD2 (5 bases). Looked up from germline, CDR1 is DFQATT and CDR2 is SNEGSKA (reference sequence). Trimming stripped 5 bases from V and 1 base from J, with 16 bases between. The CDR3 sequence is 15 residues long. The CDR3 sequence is CSAPGLSAGTDTQYF. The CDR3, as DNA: TGCAGTGCTCCTGGACTTTCAGCTGGCACAGATACGCAGTATTTT.

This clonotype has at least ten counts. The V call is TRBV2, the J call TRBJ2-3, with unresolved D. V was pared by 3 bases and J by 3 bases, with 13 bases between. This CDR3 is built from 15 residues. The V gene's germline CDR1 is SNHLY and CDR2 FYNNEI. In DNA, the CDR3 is TGTGCCAGCAGTGATTCGGCTACCGGTACAGATACGCAGTATTTT. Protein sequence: CASSDSATGTDTQYF.

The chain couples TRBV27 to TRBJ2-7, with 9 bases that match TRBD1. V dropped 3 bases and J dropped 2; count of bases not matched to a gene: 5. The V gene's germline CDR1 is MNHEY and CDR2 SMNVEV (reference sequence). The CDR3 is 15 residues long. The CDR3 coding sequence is TGTGCCAGCAGTTTCGGGACAGGGAATCCCTACGAGCAGTACTTC. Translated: CASSFGTGNPYEQYF.

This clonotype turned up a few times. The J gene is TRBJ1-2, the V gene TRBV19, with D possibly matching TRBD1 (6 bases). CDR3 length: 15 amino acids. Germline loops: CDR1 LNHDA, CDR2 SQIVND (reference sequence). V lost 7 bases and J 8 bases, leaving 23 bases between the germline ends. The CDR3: CASNPGGGPLGGYTF. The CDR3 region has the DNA TGTGCCAGTAACCCCGGCGGGGGCCCCTTAGGAGGCTACACCTTC.

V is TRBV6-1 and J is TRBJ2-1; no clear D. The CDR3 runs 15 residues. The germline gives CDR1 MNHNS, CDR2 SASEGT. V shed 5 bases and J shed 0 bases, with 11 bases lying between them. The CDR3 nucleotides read TGTGCCAGCAGTTCCTTTCTAAGCTCCTACAATGAGCAGTTCTTC. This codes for CASSSFLSSYNEQFF.